This TCR beta chain came from a study of blood T cell repertoires in COVID-19. In the study overall: The cDNA or gDNA used as material had been derived from T cells, B-cell-depleted T cells, or PBMCs.

Method: immunoSEQ multiplex PCR; TCRdb's copy keeps in-frame clones and lacks some. Of 400,000 to 450,000 clones in the sample, 80% to 95% were seen once. V lost 5 bases and J lost 7, with 14 bases in between. This CDR3 has 13 residues. Recruits, aged about 18 to 95 years, lived in 24 US areas. This sequence originates from a man aged 18 to 30 who had recovered from COVID-19. The sample taken for sequencing was PBMCs or T cells enriched from blood (not recorded which). This rearrangement joins TRBV12-3 or TRBV12-4 to TRBJ1-1; weak D call: TRBD1 (5 bases). The CDR3 DNA follows: TGTGCCAGCAGTACCGAATGGACAAGTGAAGCTTTCTTT. Translated: CASSTEWTSEAFF.